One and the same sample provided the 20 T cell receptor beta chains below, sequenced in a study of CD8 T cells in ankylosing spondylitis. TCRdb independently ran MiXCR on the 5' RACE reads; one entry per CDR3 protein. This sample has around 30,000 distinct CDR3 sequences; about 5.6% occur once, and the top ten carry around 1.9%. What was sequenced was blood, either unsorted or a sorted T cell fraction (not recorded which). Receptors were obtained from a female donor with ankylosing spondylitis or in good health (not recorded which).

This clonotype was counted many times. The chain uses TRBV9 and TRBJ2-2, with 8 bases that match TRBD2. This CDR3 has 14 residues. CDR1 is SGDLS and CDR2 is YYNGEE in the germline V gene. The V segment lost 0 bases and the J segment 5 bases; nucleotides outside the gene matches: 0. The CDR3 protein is CASSVVAGTGELFF. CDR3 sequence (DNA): TGTGCCAGCAGCGTAGTAGCGGGGACCGGGGAGCTGTTTTTT. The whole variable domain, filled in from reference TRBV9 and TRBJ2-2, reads DSGVTQTPKHLITATGQRVTLRCSPRSGDLSVYWYQQSLDQGLQFLIQYYNGEERAKGNILERFSAQQFPDLHSELNLSSLELGDSALYFCASSVVAGTGELFFGEGSRLTVL.

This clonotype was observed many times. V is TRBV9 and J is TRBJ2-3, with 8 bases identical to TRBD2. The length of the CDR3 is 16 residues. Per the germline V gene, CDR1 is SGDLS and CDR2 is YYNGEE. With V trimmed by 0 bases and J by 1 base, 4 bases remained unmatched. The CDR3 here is CASSVARGGGTDTQYF. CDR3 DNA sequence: TGTGCCAGCAGCGTAGCTCGGGGGGGCGGCACAGATACGCAGTATTTT.

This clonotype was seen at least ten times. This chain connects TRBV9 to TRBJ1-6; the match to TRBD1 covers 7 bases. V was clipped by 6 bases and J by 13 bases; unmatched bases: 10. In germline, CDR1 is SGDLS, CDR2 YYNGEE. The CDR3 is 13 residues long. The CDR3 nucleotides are TGTGCCAGCAATCAGGGGGGGCTTTCTCCCCTCCACTTT. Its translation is CASNQGGLSPLHF.

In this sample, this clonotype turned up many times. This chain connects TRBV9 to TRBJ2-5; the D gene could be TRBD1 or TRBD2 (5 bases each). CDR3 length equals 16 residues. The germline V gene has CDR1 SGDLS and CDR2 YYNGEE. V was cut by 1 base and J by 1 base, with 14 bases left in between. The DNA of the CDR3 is TGTGCCAGCAGCGTATTGGGGGAGTGGCTCCAAGAGACCCAGTACTTC. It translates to CASSVLGEWLQETQYF.

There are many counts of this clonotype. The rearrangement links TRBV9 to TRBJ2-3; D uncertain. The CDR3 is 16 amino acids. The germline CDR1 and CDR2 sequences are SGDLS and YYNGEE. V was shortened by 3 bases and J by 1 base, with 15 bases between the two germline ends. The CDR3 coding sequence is TGTGCCAGCAGCGGCGTAGGTGGCGGTCGCACAGATACGCAGTATTTT. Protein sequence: CASSGVGGGRTDTQYF.

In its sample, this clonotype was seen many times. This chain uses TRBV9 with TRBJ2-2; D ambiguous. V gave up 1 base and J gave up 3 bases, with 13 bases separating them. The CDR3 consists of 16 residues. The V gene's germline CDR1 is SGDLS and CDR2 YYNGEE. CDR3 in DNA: TGTGCCAGCAGCGTATCTGTTGGGCTGGACACCGGGGAGCTGTTTTTT. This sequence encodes CASSVSVGLDTGELFF.

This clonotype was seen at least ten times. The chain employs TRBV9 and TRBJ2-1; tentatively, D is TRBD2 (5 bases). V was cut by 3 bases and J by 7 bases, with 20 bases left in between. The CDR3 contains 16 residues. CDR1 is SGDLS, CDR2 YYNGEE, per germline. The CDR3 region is CASSAVPSTGWNEQFF. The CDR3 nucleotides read TGTGCCAGCAGCGCCGTCCCTTCGACGGGGTGGAATGAGCAGTTCTTC.

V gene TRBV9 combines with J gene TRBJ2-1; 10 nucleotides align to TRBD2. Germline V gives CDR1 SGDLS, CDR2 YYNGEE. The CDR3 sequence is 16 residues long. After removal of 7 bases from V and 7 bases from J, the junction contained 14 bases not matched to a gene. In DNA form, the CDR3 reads TGTGCCAGCCGCGGGGATTGGGCTAGCGGGAGAAATGAGCAGTTCTTC. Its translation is CASRGDWASGRNEQFF.

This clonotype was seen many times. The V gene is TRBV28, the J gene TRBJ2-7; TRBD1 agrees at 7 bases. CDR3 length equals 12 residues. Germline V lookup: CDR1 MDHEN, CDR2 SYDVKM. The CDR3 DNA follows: TGTGCGAAGACAGGGTCTGTAAGCGAGCAGTACTTC. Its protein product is CAKTGSVSEQYF.

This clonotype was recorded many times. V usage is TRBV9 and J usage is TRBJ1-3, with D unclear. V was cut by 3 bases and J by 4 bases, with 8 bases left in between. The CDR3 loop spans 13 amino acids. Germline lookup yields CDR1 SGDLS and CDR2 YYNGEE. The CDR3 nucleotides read TGTGCCAGCAGCGGAACCGCGGGAAACACCATATATTTT. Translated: CASSGTAGNTIYF. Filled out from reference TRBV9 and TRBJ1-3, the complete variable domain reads DSGVTQTPKHLITATGQRVTLRCSPRSGDLSVYWYQQSLDQGLQFLIQYYNGEERAKGNILERFSAQQFPDLHSELNLSSLELGDSALYFCASSGTAGNTIYFGEGSWLTVV.

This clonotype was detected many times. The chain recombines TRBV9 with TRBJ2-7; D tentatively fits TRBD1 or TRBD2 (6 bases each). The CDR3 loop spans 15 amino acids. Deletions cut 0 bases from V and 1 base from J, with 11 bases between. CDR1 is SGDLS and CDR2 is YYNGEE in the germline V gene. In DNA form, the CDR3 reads TGTGCCAGCAGCGTAGAGGGGGGAGGTTCCTACGAGCAGTACTTC. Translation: CASSVEGGGSYEQYF.

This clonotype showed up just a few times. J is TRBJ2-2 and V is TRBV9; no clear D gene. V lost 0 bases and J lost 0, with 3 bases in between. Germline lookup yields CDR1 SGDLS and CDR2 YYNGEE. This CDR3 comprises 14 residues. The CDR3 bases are TGTGCCAGCAGCGTAGTTACGAACACCGGGGAGCTGTTTTTT. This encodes CASSVVTNTGELFF.

The DNA of the CDR3 is TGTGCCAGCAGCGTAGACGAGCGCAATGAGCAGTTCTTC. This translates into CASSVDERNEQFF. This chain connects TRBV9 to TRBJ2-1; no clear D gene. Germline loops: CDR1 SGDLS, CDR2 YYNGEE. The CDR3 runs 13 residues. V gave up 0 bases and J gave up 6 bases, with 7 bases separating them.

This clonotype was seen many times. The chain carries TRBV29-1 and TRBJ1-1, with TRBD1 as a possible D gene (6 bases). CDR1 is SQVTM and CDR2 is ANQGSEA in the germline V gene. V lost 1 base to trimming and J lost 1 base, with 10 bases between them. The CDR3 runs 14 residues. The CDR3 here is CSVEGWGQNTEAFF. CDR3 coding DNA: TGCAGCGTTGAAGGGTGGGGGCAGAACACTGAAGCTTTCTTT.

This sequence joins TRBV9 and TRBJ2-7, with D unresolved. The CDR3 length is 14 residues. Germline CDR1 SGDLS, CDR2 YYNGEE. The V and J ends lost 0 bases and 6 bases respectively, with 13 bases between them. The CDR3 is CASSVATNPTEQYF. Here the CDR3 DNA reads TGTGCCAGCAGCGTAGCGACGAATCCTACCGAGCAGTACTTC.

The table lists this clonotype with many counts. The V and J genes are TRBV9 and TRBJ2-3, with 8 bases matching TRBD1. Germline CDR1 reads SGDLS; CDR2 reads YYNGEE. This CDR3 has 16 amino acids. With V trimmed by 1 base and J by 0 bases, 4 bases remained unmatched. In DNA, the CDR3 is TGTGCCAGCAGCGTAACTACAGGGGGTAGCACAGATACGCAGTATTTT. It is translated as CASSVTTGGSTDTQYF.

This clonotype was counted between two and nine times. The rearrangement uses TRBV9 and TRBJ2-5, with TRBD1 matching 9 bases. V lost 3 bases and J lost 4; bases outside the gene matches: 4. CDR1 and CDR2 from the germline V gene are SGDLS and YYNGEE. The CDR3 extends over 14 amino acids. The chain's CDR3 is CASSEGQGPETQYF. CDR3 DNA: TGTGCCAGCAGCGAGGGACAGGGCCCAGAGACCCAGTACTTC. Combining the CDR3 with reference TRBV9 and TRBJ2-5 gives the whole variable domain DSGVTQTPKHLITATGQRVTLRCSPRSGDLSVYWYQQSLDQGLQFLIQYYNGEERAKGNILERFSAQQFPDLHSELNLSSLELGDSALYFCASSEGQGPETQYFGPGTRLLVL.

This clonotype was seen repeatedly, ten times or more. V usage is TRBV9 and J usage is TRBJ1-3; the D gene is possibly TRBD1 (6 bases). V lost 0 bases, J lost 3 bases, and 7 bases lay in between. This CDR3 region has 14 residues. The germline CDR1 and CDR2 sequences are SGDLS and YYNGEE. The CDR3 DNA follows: TGTGCCAGCAGCGTAGGGGACAATGGAAACACCATATATTTT. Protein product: CASSVGDNGNTIYF.

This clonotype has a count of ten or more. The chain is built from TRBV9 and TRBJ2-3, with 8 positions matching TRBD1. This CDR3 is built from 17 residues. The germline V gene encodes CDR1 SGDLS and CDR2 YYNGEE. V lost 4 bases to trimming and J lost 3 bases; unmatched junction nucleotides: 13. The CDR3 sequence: CASSSPLGQGLTDTQYF. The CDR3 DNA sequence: TGTGCCAGCAGCTCCCCCCTAGGACAGGGTTTGACAGATACGCAGTATTTT.

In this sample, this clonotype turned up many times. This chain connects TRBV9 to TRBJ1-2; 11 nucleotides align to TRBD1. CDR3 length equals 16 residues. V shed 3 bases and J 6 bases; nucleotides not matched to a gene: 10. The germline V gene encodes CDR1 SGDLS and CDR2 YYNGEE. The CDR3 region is CASSADWTGGRDGYTF. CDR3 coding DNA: TGTGCCAGCAGCGCGGATTGGACAGGGGGCAGGGATGGCTACACCTTC.